Listed here are 23 T cell receptor beta chains from one sample, sequenced in a study of graft-versus-host responses after intestinal transplantation. Only in-frame clones appear in the TCRdb table, and some are missing; sequencing was by immunoSEQ multiplex PCR. Of tens of thousands of clones listed, around 90% are singletons. The source was bone marrow, collected approximately 700 days after intestinal transplantation. All receptors come from a human patient who received an intestinal transplant, so some T cells may come from the graft donor.

This rearrangement joins TRBV19 to TRBJ2-1, with D perhaps matching TRBD2 (5 bases). Trimming removed 6 bases from V and 4 bases from J, with 7 bases in between. Germline V CDR1 and CDR2: LNHDA, SQIVND (reference sequence). This CDR3 comprises 12 residues. As DNA, the CDR3 is TGTGCCAGTAGGGACTGGTACAATGAGCAGTTCTTC. Residues: CASRDWYNEQFF.

The rearrangement joins TRBV25-1 to TRBJ1-6; maybe TRBD1 (6 bases). The germline V gene has CDR1 MGHDK and CDR2 SYGVNS. The V gene lost 3 bases and the J gene lost 4 bases, with 13 bases spanning the gap. The CDR3 is 16 residues long. The CDR3, as DNA: TGTGCCAGCAGTGAGCGGTACAGGGAATATAATTCACCCCTCCACTTT. Amino acid sequence: CASSERYREYNSPLHF.

This clone was observed once. The chain recombines TRBV4-1 with TRBJ2-1; no clear D. V lost 1 base, J lost 6 bases, and 13 bases lay in between. This CDR3 contains 15 residues. In germline, CDR1 is MGHRA, CDR2 YSYEKL. Here the CDR3 DNA reads TGCGCCAGCAGCCAAGCCGACTTAGGTACCAATGAGCAGTTCTTC. As protein: CASSQADLGTNEQFF.

The CDR3 spells CASTDLTGNYGYTF. CDR3 in DNA: TGTGCCAGCACCGACCTTACAGGGAACTATGGCTACACCTTC. The chain links TRBV7-9 to TRBJ1-2; perhaps TRBD1 as D (6 bases). V lost 7 bases, J lost 2 bases, and 14 bases lay in between. The germline gives CDR1 SEHNR, CDR2 FQNEAQ (reference sequence). The CDR3 extends over 14 amino acids.

This sequence joins TRBV6-5 and TRBJ1-1, with 7 bases aligning to TRBD1. The V gene end was trimmed by 8 bases and the J gene end by 4 bases; junction bases not matched to a gene: 4. The CDR3 spans 12 residues. Germline lookup yields CDR1 MNHEY and CDR2 SVGAGI. CDR3 bases: TGTGCCAGCGCAGGGGGAGGCACTGAAGCTTTCTTT. Translation gives CASAGGGTEAFF.

The chain recombines TRBV18 with TRBJ2-7, with TRBD2 matching 7 bases. The trim removed 5 bases at V and 1 base at J, leaving 5 bases unmatched. Germline-derived CDR1 and CDR2 are KGHSH and LQKENI. CDR3 length: 14 amino acids. DNA for the CDR3: TGTGCCAGCTCATCGGGCGGGGGATCCTACGAGCAGTACTTC. Amino acids: CASSSGGGSYEQYF. The variable domain in full, with the rest retrieved from reference TRBV18 and TRBJ2-7, is NAGVMQNPRHLVRRRGQEARLRCSPMKGHSHVYWYRQLPEEGLKFMVYLQKENIIDESGMPKERFSAEFPKEGPSILRIQQVVRGDSAAYFCASSSGGGSYEQYFGPGTRLTVT.

This rearrangement joins TRBV4-1 to TRBJ2-1; the match to TRBD1 covers 8 bases. This CDR3 has 17 amino acids. J lost 5 bases, V lost 3 bases, and 12 bases had no gene match. Germline V CDR1 and CDR2: MGHRA, YSYEKL. The CDR3 DNA follows: TGCGCCAGCAGCCAGTTGCCCGGACAGGGAGAAAACAATGAGCAGTTCTTC. This translates into CASSQLPGQGENNEQFF.

The genes are TRBV11-2 and TRBJ2-1; 11 nucleotides align to TRBD2. J gave up 5 bases and V 7 bases, and 16 bases lay outside the gene matches. The CDR3 is 18 amino acids. CDR1 and CDR2 (germline): SGHAT, FQNNGV. DNA of the CDR3: TGTGCCAGCACCCGAACCACTAGCGGGAGCTCCTTTGACAATGAGCAGTTCTTC. Its protein is CASTRTTSGSSFDNEQFF.

V gene TRBV13 combines with J gene TRBJ2-7, with TRBD2 identical over 7 bases. The J segment lost 10 bases and the V segment lost 6 bases, leaving 12 bases of the junction unmatched. The germline gives CDR1 PRHDT, CDR2 FYEKMQ (reference sequence). This CDR3 region has 13 residues. CDR3 coding DNA: TGTGCCAGCAGGGCTCCCAGTACGGGACTACAGTACTTC. This sequence encodes CASRAPSTGLQYF. Based on the CDR3 plus reference TRBV13 and TRBJ2-7, the full variable domain is AAGVIQSPRHLIKEKRETATLKCYPIPRHDTVYWYQQGPGQDPQFLISFYEKMQSDKGSIPDRFSAQQFSDYHSELNMSSLELGDSALYFCASRAPSTGLQYFGPGTRLTVT.

The chain is built from TRBV30 and TRBJ2-2; D remains unclear. CDR1 and CDR2 from the germline V gene are GTSNPN and SVGIG (reference sequence). V lost 2 bases to trimming and J lost 7 bases, with 8 bases between them. This CDR3 region has 12 residues. This chain's CDR3 is CAWSPLGGELFF. CDR3 DNA sequence: TGTGCCTGGAGTCCACTGGGCGGGGAGCTGTTTTTT.

The J gene is TRBJ2-5, the V gene TRBV7-7, with D maybe TRBD1 (6 bases). Germline loops: CDR1 SSHAT, CDR2 FNYEAQ (reference sequence). This CDR3 contains 14 residues. The V end lost 4 bases, the J end lost 4 bases, and 13 bases lay between the germline ends. The CDR3 loop is CASSSTGLAETQYF. In nucleotides, the CDR3 is TGTGCCAGCAGCTCCACAGGGTTAGCAGAGACCCAGTACTTC. Based on the CDR3 plus reference TRBV7-7 and TRBJ2-5, the full variable domain is GAGVSQSPRYKVTKRGQDVTLRCDPISSHATLYWYQQALGQGPEFLTYFNYEAQPDKSGLPSDRFSAERPEGSISTLTIQRTEQRDSAMYRCASSSTGLAETQYFGPGTRLLVL.

The chain is built from TRBV11-1 and TRBJ2-7; D gene ambiguous. The CDR3 runs to 11 residues. Germline CDR1 reads SGHAT; CDR2 reads FQDESV (reference sequence). Trimming removed 5 bases at V and 4 bases at J, with 6 bases between. The CDR3 bases are TGTGCCAGCAGCGAGAGGTACGAGCAGTACTTC. It encodes CASSERYEQYF.

The chain recombines TRBV4-1 with TRBJ1-1, with 10 bases aligning to TRBD1. This CDR3 has 17 amino acids. The junction had 7 bases not matched to a gene; V was cut back by 2 bases and J by 1 base. CDR1 and CDR2 from the germline V gene are MGHRA and YSYEKL. CDR3 sequence: CASSQTDRGRSNTEAFF. The DNA for the CDR3 is TGCGCCAGCAGCCAAACCGACAGGGGGCGGTCGAACACTGAAGCTTTCTTT.

This clone appeared a single time. This chain links TRBV6-6 with TRBJ2-7, with 11 bases fitting TRBD2. J gave up 6 bases and V 5 bases, and 6 bases lay outside the gene matches. Germline V gene sequence: CDR1 MNHNY, CDR2 SVGAGI (reference sequence). The CDR3 extends over 14 amino acids. In nucleotides, the CDR3 is TGTGCCAGCAGTCCGGGACTAGCGGCCTTCGAGCAGTACTTC. Translating gives CASSPGLAAFEQYF.

The chain is built from TRBV4-2 and TRBJ1-5; tentative D call: TRBD1 (5 bases). This CDR3 comprises 17 residues. Trimming shortened V by 1 base and J by 1 base, and 14 bases separated the two germline ends. Germline V lookup: CDR1 LGHNA, CDR2 YNFKEQ. As DNA, the CDR3 is TGTGCCAGCAGCCAAGTCATCACGGGGGTAAGCAATCAGCCCCAGCATTTT. This encodes CASSQVITGVSNQPQHF.

The chain links TRBV5-5 to TRBJ2-5; D unclear. The CDR3 has 15 amino acids. V lost 2 bases to trimming and J lost 0 bases, with 11 bases between them. Per the germline V gene, CDR1 is SGHKS and CDR2 is YYEKEE (reference sequence). CDR3 in DNA: TGTGCCAGCAGCTTTGAATCCAGGAACCAAGAGACCCAGTACTTC. Protein: CASSFESRNQETQYF.

This clone was seen a handful of times. For the CDR3, the DNA is TGTGCCAGCAGCGGGTTTGAGGGCGGGGAGCTGTTTTTT. It yields the protein CASSGFEGGELFF. The rearrangement uses TRBV5-4 and TRBJ2-2; a weak D match, TRBD2 (5 bases). V was clipped by 4 bases and J by 7 bases, with 11 bases between them. The CDR3 consists of 13 residues. Germline CDR1 reads SGHNT; CDR2 reads YYREEE (reference sequence).

In the case of this clone: A much bigger clone sits one base away, suggesting this may be a read error. This chain connects TRBV5-4 to TRBJ2-1, with D possibly matching TRBD1 (6 bases). The V gene lost 4 bases and the J gene lost 0 bases, with 11 bases spanning the gap. CDR3 length equals 15 residues. Germline V lookup: CDR1 SGHNT, CDR2 YYREEE (reference sequence). The CDR3 is CASSPDRSSYNEQFF. The CDR3 coding sequence is TGTGCCAGCAGCCCGGACAGAAGCTCCTACAATGAGCAGTTCTTC. The variable domain in full, completed from reference TRBV5-4 and TRBJ2-1, reads ETGVTQSPTHLIKTRGQQVTLRCSSQSGHNTVSWYQQALGQGPQFIFQYYREEENGRGNFPPRFSGLQFPNYSSELNVNALELDDSALYLCASSPDRSSYNEQFFGPGTRLTVL.

The J gene is TRBJ1-2, the V gene TRBV2, with D tentatively TRBD1 (6 bases). The CDR3 has 14 amino acids. V lost 10 bases, J lost 1 base, and 16 bases lay in between. The V gene's germline CDR1 is SNHLY and CDR2 FYNNEI. The CDR3 here is CANLNTGFNYGYTF. The CDR3, as DNA: TGTGCCAACTTAAACACAGGGTTTAACTATGGCTACACCTTC. The full variable domain, in which reference TRBV2 and TRBJ1-2 provide the parts outside the CDR3, is EPEVTQTPSHQVTQMGQEVILRCVPISNHLYFYWYRQILGQKVEFLVSFYNNEISEKSEIFDDQFSVERPDGSNFTLKIRSTKLEDSAMYFCANLNTGFNYGYTFGSGTRLTVV.

The chain links TRBV13 to TRBJ2-3; 12 nucleotides align to TRBD2. V shed 4 bases and J 1 base; nucleotides not matched to a gene: 3. Germline CDR1 and CDR2: PRHDT and FYEKMQ (reference sequence). The CDR3 contains 16 residues. CDR3 residues: CASSSRLAGGTDTQYF. Written as DNA, the CDR3 is TGTGCCAGCAGCTCAAGACTAGCGGGGGGCACAGATACGCAGTATTTT.

This chain's CDR3 is CSVEWGGTQYF. The CDR3 DNA is TGCAGCGTTGAGTGGGGGGGAACGCAGTACTTC. V and J are TRBV29-1 and TRBJ2-7; 7 bases are shared with TRBD2. There are 11 residues in the CDR3. CDR1 is SQVTM and CDR2 is ANQGSEA in the germline V gene. V trimming: 3 bases; J trimming: 9 bases; junction bases outside the gene matches: 5.

The chain combines TRBV10-3 with TRBJ1-3, with D possibly matching TRBD1 (6 bases). The CDR3 consists of 15 residues. Germline assignment: CDR1 ENHRY and CDR2 SYGVKD. Trimming pared 6 bases from V and 0 bases from J, leaving 12 bases between. In DNA, the CDR3 is TGTGCCATCAGACCCGGACAGAGCTCTGGAAACACCATATATTTT. Protein sequence: CAIRPGQSSGNTIYF.

The rearrangement links TRBV28 to TRBJ1-5, with D perhaps matching TRBD1 (5 bases). Per the germline V gene, CDR1 is MDHEN and CDR2 is SYDVKM. V was cut by 6 bases and J by 1 base, with 13 bases left in between. CDR3 length: 15 amino acids. The CDR3 DNA reads as TGTGCCAGCAGGACGGGGCAGCTAAGCAATCAGCCCCAGCATTTT. It encodes CASRTGQLSNQPQHF.